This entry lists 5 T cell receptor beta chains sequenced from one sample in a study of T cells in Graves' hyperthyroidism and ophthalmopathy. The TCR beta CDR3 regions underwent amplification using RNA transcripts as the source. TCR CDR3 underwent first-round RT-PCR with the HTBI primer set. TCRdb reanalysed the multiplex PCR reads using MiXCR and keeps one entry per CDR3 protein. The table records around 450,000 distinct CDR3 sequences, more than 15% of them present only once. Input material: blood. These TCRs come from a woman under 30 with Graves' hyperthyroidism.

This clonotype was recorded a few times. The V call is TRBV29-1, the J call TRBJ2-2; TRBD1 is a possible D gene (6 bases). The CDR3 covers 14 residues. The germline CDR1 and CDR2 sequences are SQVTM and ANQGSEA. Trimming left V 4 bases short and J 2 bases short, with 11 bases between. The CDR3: CSVGRTVNTGELFF. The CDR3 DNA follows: TGCAGCGTTGGACGGACAGTTAACACCGGGGAGCTGTTTTTT.

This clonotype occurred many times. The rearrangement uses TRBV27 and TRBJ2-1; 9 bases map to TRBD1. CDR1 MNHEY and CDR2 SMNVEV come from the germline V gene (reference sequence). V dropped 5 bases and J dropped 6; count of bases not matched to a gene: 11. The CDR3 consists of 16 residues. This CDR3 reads CASSRRSGTGINEQFF. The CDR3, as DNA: TGTGCCAGCAGTAGACGATCGGGGACAGGGATCAATGAGCAGTTCTTC.

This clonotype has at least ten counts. CDR3 residues: CSASPTSGRGLAYEQYF. The CDR3 region has the DNA TGCAGTGCTAGCCCTACTAGCGGGAGAGGACTTGCCTACGAGCAGTACTTC. The J gene is TRBJ2-7, the V gene TRBV20-1; 11 bases match TRBD2. V was pared by 3 bases and J by 2 bases, with 12 bases of the junction left unmatched. This CDR3 is 17 amino acids long. Per germline, CDR1 DFQATT and CDR2 SNEGSKA (reference sequence).

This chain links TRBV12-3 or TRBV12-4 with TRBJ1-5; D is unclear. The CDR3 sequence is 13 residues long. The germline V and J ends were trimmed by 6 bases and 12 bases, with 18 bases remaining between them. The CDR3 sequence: CASSPDGKVFQHF. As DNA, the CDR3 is TGTGCCAGCAGCCCGGATGGAAAGGTGTTCCAGCATTTT.

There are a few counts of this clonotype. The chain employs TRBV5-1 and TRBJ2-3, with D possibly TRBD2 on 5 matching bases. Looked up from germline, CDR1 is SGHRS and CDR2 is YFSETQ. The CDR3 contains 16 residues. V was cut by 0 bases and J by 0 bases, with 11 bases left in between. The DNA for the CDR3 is TGCGCCAGCAGCTTGGGTCTAGCCGCTAGCACAGATACGCAGTATTTT. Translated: CASSLGLAASTDTQYF. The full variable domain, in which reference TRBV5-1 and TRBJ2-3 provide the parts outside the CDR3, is KAGVTQTPRYLIKTRGQQVTLSCSPISGHRSVSWYQQTPGQGLQFLFEYFSETQRNKGNFPGRFSGRQFSNSRSEMNVSTLELGDSALYLCASSLGLAASTDTQYFGPGTRLTVL.